This record concerns one T cell receptor (beta chain) sequence. The antigen is not known. This record belongs to a study of T cells in localized non-small cell lung cancer. Study-level points and caveats: There was an association of higher blood T cell density with longer overall survival.

Method: immunoSEQ multiplex PCR; TCRdb's copy keeps in-frame clones and lacks some. Here the sample spans 1,200 or so clones, approximately 20% being singletons. V lost 3 bases, J lost 0 bases, and 8 bases lay in between. The germline V gene encodes CDR1 SGHNT and CDR2 YENEEA. This CDR3 is 14 amino acids long. J is TRBJ1-2 and V is TRBV11-3; D unresolved. The source material was normal lung tissue next to the tumor, sampled before any cancer treatment. This receptor was taken from a man between 40 and 75 years old with stage I squamous cell lung carcinoma. The CDR3 sequence: CASSFSAANYGYTF. The CDR3 nucleotides read TGTGCCAGCAGCTTCAGTGCGGCTAACTATGGCTACACCTTC.